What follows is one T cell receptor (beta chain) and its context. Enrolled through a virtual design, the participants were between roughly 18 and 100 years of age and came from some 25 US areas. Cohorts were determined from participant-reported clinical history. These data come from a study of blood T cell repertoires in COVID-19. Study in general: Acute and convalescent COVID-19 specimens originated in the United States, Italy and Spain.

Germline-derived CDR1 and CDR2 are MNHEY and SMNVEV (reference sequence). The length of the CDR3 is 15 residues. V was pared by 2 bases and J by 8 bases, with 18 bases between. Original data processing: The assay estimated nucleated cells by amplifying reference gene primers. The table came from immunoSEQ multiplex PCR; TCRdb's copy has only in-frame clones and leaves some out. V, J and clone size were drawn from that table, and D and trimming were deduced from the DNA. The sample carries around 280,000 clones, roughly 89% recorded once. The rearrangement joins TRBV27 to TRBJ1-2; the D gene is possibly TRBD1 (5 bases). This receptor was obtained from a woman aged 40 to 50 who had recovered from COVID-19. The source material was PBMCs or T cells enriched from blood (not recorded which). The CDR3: CASSLRMGTAGGYTF. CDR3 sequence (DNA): TGTGCCAGCAGTTTAAGGATGGGGACCGCGGGGGGCTACACCTTC.